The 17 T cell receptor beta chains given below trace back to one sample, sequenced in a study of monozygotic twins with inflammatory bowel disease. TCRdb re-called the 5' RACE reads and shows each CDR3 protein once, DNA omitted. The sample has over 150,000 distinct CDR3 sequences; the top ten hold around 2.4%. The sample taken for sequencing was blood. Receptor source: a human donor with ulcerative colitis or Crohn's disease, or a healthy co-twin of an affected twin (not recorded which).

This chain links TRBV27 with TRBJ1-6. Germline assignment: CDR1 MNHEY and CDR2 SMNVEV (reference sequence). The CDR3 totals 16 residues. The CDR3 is CASSTLMSSYNSPLHF.

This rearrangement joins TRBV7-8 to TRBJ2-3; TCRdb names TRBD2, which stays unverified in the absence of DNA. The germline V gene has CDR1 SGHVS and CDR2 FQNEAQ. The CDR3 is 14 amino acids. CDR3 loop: CASSGTSGGYTQYF.

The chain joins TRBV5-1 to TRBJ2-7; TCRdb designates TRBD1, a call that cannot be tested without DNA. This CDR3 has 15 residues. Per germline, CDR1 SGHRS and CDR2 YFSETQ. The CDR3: CASSSRDGGSYEQYF.

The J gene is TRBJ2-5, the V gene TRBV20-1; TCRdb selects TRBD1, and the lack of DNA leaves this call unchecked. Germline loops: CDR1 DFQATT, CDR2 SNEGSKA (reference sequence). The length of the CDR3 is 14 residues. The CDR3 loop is CSAGNRVVQETQYF.

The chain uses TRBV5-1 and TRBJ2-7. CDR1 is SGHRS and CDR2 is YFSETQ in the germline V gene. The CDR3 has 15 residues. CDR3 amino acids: CASSLGRQSFYEQYF.

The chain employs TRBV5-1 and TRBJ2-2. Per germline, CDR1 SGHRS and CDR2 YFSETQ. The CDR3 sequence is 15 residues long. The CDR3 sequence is CASSLSLMGTGELFF.

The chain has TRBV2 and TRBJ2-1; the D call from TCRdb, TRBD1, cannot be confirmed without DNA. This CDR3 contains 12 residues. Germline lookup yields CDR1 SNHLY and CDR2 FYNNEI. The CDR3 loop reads CASNRGSNEQFF.

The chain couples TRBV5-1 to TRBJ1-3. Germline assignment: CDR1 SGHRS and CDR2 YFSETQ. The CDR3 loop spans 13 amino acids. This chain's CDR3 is CASSLERGNTIYF.

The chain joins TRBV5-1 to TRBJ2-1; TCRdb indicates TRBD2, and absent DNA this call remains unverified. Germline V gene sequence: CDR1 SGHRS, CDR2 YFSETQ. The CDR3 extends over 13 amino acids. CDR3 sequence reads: CASSLVWGDEQFF.

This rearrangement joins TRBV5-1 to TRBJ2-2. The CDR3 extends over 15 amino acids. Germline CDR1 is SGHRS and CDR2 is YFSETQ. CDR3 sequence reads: CASSLVQVNTGGLFF.

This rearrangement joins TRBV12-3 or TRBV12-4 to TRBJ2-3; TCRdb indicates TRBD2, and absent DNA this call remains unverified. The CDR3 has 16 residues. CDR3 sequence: CASSHRLAGETDTQYF.

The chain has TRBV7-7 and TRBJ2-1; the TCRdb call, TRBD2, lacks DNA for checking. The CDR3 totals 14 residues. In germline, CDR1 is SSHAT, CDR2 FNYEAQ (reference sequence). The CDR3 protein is CASSPGLAVVEQFF. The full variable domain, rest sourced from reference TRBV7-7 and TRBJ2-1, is GAGVSQSPRYKVTKRGQDVTLRCDPISSHATLYWYQQALGQGPEFLTYFNYEAQPDKSGLPSDRFSAERPEGSISTLTIQRTEQRDSAMYRCASSPGLAVVEQFFGPGTRLTVL.

The CDR3 loop is CASSFRDRVDEQYF. The V gene is TRBV5-6, the J gene TRBJ2-7; checking the TCRdb D call of TRBD1 is not possible without DNA. Germline V gives CDR1 SGHDT, CDR2 YYEEEE. The CDR3 is 14 amino acids.

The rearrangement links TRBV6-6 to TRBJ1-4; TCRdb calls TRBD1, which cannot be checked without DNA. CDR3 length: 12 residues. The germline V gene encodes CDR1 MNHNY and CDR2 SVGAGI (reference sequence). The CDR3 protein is CASLDRSEKLFF.

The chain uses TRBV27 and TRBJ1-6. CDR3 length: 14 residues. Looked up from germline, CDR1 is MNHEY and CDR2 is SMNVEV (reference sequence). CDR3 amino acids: CASSPDGEAPPLHF.

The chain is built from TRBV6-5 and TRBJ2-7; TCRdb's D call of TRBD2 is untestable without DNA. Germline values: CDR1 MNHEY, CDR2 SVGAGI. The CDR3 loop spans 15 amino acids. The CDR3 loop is CASSYRGGLYSRQYF.

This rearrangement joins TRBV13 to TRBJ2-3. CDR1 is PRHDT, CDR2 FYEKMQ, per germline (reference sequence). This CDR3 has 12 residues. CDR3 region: CASRPLTDTQYF.